The T cell receptor beta chain under discussion was sequenced for a study of blood T cell repertoires in COVID-19. Study at large: In each case, the material was cDNA or gDNA derived from T cells, B-cell-depleted T cells, or PBMCs.

Adults between roughly 18 and 95 years of age took part from approximately 24 US areas. Participants were placed into cohorts based on the clinical history they reported. The CDR3 contains 11 residues. From germline, CDR1 is GTSNPN and CDR2 SVGIG (reference sequence). V dropped 7 bases and J dropped 5 bases, with 11 bases sitting between them. The table came from immunoSEQ multiplex PCR; TCRdb's copy has only in-frame clones and leaves some out. The sample yields 200,000 to 250,000 clones, 65% to 90% seen once. This clonotype was obtained from a woman in her fifties or sixties with acute COVID-19. Material: PBMCs or T cells enriched from blood (not recorded which). This chain links TRBV30 with TRBJ1-1; perhaps TRBD1 as D (6 bases). The CDR3, as DNA: TGTGCCTCACAGGGAGGGACTGAAGCTTTCTTT. It specifies CASQGGTEAFF.